These 27 T cell receptor beta chains were all obtained from the same sample, sequenced in a study of identifying expanded T cells in peripheral blood. Produced via immunoSEQ multiplex PCR; TCRdb's table is partial and in-frame only. The profile shows 95,000 to 100,000 clones, roughly nine tenths of them singletons. The sample taken for sequencing was blood. These receptors came from a person aged 18 to 70 in good health.

This chain uses TRBV27 with TRBJ2-7; 9 bases match TRBD1. After removal of 5 bases from V and 4 bases from J, the junction contained 6 bases not matched to a gene. The CDR3 spans 14 residues. Germline V gene data show CDR1 as MNHEY and CDR2 as SMNVEV (reference sequence). The CDR3 spells CASSTLGTGYEQYF. CDR3 nucleotide sequence: TGTGCCAGCAGTACCCTCGGGACAGGGTACGAGCAGTACTTC.

This clone was picked up a small number of times. The chain has TRBV30 and TRBJ1-6, with 7 nucleotides matching TRBD1. The ends lost 8 bases at V and 8 bases at J; junction bases unmatched: 9. Germline values: CDR1 GTSNPN, CDR2 SVGIG (reference sequence). The CDR3 loop spans 13 amino acids. CDR3 sequence reads: CALIRDSYSPLHF. The CDR3 DNA is TGTGCCCTAATCCGGGACAGCTATTCACCCCTCCACTTT. The full variable domain, with the rest looked up from reference TRBV30 and TRBJ1-6, is SQTIHQWPATLVQPVGSPLSLECTVEGTSNPNLYWYRQAAGRGLQLLFYSVGIGQISSEVPQNLSASRPQDRQFILSSKKLLLSDSGFYLCALIRDSYSPLHFGNGTRLTVT.

This chain uses TRBV7-2 with TRBJ1-6, with TRBD1 identical over 8 bases. CDR1 and CDR2 from the germline V gene are SGHTA and FQGNSA. The CDR3 loop spans 13 amino acids. The V gene end was trimmed by 5 bases and the J gene end by 10 bases; junction bases not matched to a gene: 4. CDR3 loop: CASSPQGESPLHF. The DNA for the CDR3 is TGTGCCAGCAGCCCACAGGGGGAATCACCCCTCCACTTT.

CDR3 region: CASSESYGGSSDTQYF. CDR3 sequence (DNA): TGCGCCAGCAGTGAGTCTTACGGGGGGAGCTCAGATACGCAGTATTTT. The V gene is TRBV10-2, the J gene TRBJ2-3; the match to TRBD2 covers 7 bases. V lost 0 bases to trimming and J lost 4 bases; unmatched junction nucleotides: 7. Germline CDR1 and CDR2: WSHSY and SAAADI. This CDR3 contains 16 residues.

This chain joins TRBV5-4 and TRBJ2-5; a weak D match, TRBD1 (5 bases). Germline lookup yields CDR1 SGHNT and CDR2 YYREEE (reference sequence). The CDR3 loop spans 16 amino acids. The ends were cut back, 0 bases at V and 2 bases at J, with 14 bases in the middle. The chain's CDR3 is CASSLGGVRQQETQYF. The CDR3 bases are TGTGCCAGCAGCTTGGGGGGTGTGAGACAGCAAGAGACCCAGTACTTC.

This clone was picked up one time. V gene TRBV2 combines with J gene TRBJ2-2; TRBD2 aligns across 9 bases. This CDR3 region has 14 residues. After removal of 7 bases from V and 6 bases from J, the junction contained 6 bases not matched to a gene. Germline V gives CDR1 SNHLY, CDR2 FYNNEI. This chain's CDR3 is CASNGIAGAGELFF. The CDR3 nucleotides are TGTGCCAGCAACGGAATAGCGGGGGCCGGGGAGCTGTTTTTT.

This chain links TRBV9 with TRBJ2-1; 11 bases agree with TRBD2. Germline assignment: CDR1 SGDLS and CDR2 YYNGEE. J lost 3 bases, V lost 5 bases, and 7 bases had no gene match. There are 16 residues in the CDR3. The chain's CDR3 is CASSQGGTSGYNEQFF. The CDR3 nucleotides read TGTGCCAGCAGTCAGGGGGGGACTAGCGGCTACAATGAGCAGTTCTTC.

This clone was observed a few times. The chain is built from TRBV6-6 and TRBJ1-2; possible D gene TRBD1, 6 bases. This CDR3 contains 13 residues. V lost 6 bases, J lost 5 bases, and 13 bases lay in between. The germline CDR1 and CDR2 sequences are MNHNY and SVGAGI (reference sequence). The CDR3 here is CASRQGGGYGYTF. DNA for the CDR3: TGTGCCAGCAGACAGGGCGGCGGGTATGGCTACACCTTC.

This clone has a single count. The V gene is TRBV7-9, the J gene TRBJ1-1; TRBD1 matches 7 bases. Germline CDR1 reads SEHNR; CDR2 reads FQNEAQ (reference sequence). V lost 6 bases and J lost 4; bases outside the gene matches: 5. The CDR3 spans 13 residues. The CDR3 loop reads CASRLTGRTEAFF. The CDR3 bases are TGTGCCAGCAGATTGACAGGGCGCACTGAAGCTTTCTTT.

In this sample, this clone turned up a few times. The chain recombines TRBV29-1 with TRBJ2-2; possible D gene TRBD2, 5 bases. Germline-derived CDR1 and CDR2 are SQVTM and ANQGSEA. The V and J ends lost 7 bases and 7 bases respectively, with 13 bases between them. The CDR3 totals 12 residues. The CDR3 spells CSALLRGGELFF. The CDR3, as DNA: TGCAGCGCACTCCTTCGGGGCGGGGAGCTGTTTTTT.

This sequence joins TRBV18 and TRBJ1-4; 7 positions agree with TRBD1. The CDR3 extends over 17 amino acids. The V segment lost 3 bases and the J segment 8 bases; nucleotides outside the gene matches: 15. Germline V gene sequence: CDR1 KGHSH, CDR2 LQKENI. The CDR3 sequence is CASSPTDKPGGREKLFF. The CDR3 coding sequence is TGTGCCAGCTCACCCACGGACAAGCCAGGGGGGCGGGAAAAACTGTTTTTT.

The chain links TRBV29-1 to TRBJ2-5; no firm D call. The CDR3 sequence is 12 residues long. The germline CDR1 and CDR2 sequences are SQVTM and ANQGSEA. The DNA of the CDR3 is TGCAGGGACCCTGCGCGGCAAGAGACCCAGTACTTC. Translating it yields CRDPARQETQYF. The full variable domain, completed using reference TRBV29-1 and TRBJ2-5, is SAVISQKPSRDICQRGTSLTIQCQVDSQVTMMFWYRQQPGQSLTLIATANQGSEATYESGFVIDKFPISRPNLTFSTLTVSNMSPEDSSIYLCRDPARQETQYFGPGTRLLVL.

This clone was counted many times. The chain couples TRBV6-1 to TRBJ2-5, with D perhaps matching TRBD1 or TRBD2 (5 bases each). This CDR3 is 14 amino acids long. CDR1 and CDR2 from the germline V gene are MNHNS and SASEGT. V shed 2 bases and J shed 4 bases, with 11 bases lying between them. CDR3 in amino acids: CASSEQPGTETQYF. DNA for the CDR3: TGTGCCAGCAGTGAACAACCAGGGACAGAGACCCAGTACTTC.

The CDR3 loop reads CASSSRGGGIYNEQFF. In DNA, the CDR3 is TGTGCCAGCTCCTCCCGCGGCGGGGGGATATACAATGAGCAGTTCTTC. This chain joins TRBV18 and TRBJ2-1; 8 bases line up with TRBD2. The CDR3 is 16 residues long. The ends lost 6 bases at V and 4 bases at J; junction bases unmatched: 11. The germline gives CDR1 KGHSH, CDR2 LQKENI.

The chain links TRBV6-6 to TRBJ2-1, with D perhaps assigned TRBD1 or TRBD2 (5 bases each). Germline CDR1 MNHNY, CDR2 SVGAGI (reference sequence). The CDR3 consists of 12 residues. Trimming left V 7 bases short and J 10 bases short, with 14 bases between. The CDR3 protein is CASTDREGEQFF. The CDR3 region has the DNA TGTGCCAGCACCGACAGAGAGGGGGAGCAGTTCTTC.

The rearrangement links TRBV15 to TRBJ2-7; D ambiguous. The germline V gene encodes CDR1 LNHNV and CDR2 YYDKDF (reference sequence). The CDR3 consists of 14 residues. Trimming pared 1 base from V and 0 bases from J, leaving 7 bases between. The CDR3 DNA sequence: TGTGCCACCAGCAGAGTCGGACGCTCCTACGAGCAGTACTTC. As protein: CATSRVGRSYEQYF. The full variable domain, its missing parts supplied by reference TRBV15 and TRBJ2-7, is DAMVIQNPRYQVTQFGKPVTLSCSQTLNHNVMYWYQQKSSQAPKLLFHYYDKDFNNEADTPDNFQSRRPNTSFCFLDIRSPGLGDTAMYLCATSRVGRSYEQYFGPGTRLTVT.

This chain joins TRBV27 and TRBJ2-2, with TRBD2 as a possible D gene (6 bases). The CDR3 is 20 amino acids. V was shortened by 5 bases and J by 1 base, with 26 bases between the two germline ends. The germline CDR1 and CDR2 sequences are MNHEY and SMNVEV (reference sequence). CDR3 nucleotides: TGTGCCAGCAGTCCCCTACCAGGAGGGTGGAACCCTCAGAACACCGGGGAGCTGTTTTTT. This gives the protein CASSPLPGGWNPQNTGELFF.

This clone was recorded once. V and J are TRBV28 and TRBJ1-1, with D perhaps TRBD1 (5 bases). V gave up 7 bases and J gave up 2 bases, with 17 bases separating them. This CDR3 spans 15 amino acids. CDR1 MDHEN and CDR2 SYDVKM come from the germline V gene. DNA of the CDR3: TGTGCCAGCACCTTGCGGGGGGAGGCCAACACTGAAGCTTTCTTT. This gives the protein CASTLRGEANTEAFF.

This clone was observed a single time. The chain combines TRBV28 with TRBJ1-5; D unresolved. V was clipped by 6 bases and J by 2 bases, with 20 bases between them. CDR1 and CDR2 (germline): MDHEN, SYDVKM. The CDR3 spans 17 residues. The CDR3, as DNA: TGTGCCAGCAGAGACAACCCTGGGAGGTGGGGCAATCAGCCCCAGCATTTT. Amino acid sequence: CASRDNPGRWGNQPQHF.

Notes on this clone: Other DNA sequences from this sample encode an identical CDR3 as well. The rearrangement joins TRBV6-5 to TRBJ1-5, with TRBD1 as a possible D gene (6 bases). This CDR3 has 14 residues. CDR1 and CDR2 (germline): MNHEY, SVGAGI. Trimming removed 5 bases from V and 7 bases from J, with 15 bases in between. DNA for the CDR3: TGTGCCAGCAGTCCCCAGGGGTCCGGGCAGCCCCAGCATTTT. Translated: CASSPQGSGQPQHF.

This clone was seen at least ten times. The chain combines TRBV6-1 with TRBJ2-7; 7 nucleotides line up with TRBD1. V lost 7 bases and J lost 3; bases outside the gene matches: 6. This CDR3 is 13 amino acids long. The germline V gene has CDR1 MNHNS and CDR2 SASEGT. The CDR3 protein is CASTDRANYEQYF. DNA of the CDR3: TGTGCCAGCACCGACAGGGCTAACTACGAGCAGTACTTC.

The J gene is TRBJ2-7, the V gene TRBV5-1, with 15 nucleotides matching TRBD2. Losses at the gene ends were 2 bases for V and 3 bases for J; bases not matched to a gene: 3. This CDR3 has 16 amino acids. Per the germline V gene, CDR1 is SGHRS and CDR2 is YFSETQ. Here the CDR3 reads CASSFGLAGGIYEQYF. As DNA, the CDR3 is TGCGCCAGCAGCTTTGGACTAGCGGGGGGGATCTACGAGCAGTACTTC.

This chain uses TRBV5-1 with TRBJ2-1; D remains unclear. In germline, CDR1 is SGHRS, CDR2 YFSETQ. CDR3 length: 12 amino acids. V gave up 5 bases and J gave up 5 bases, with 8 bases separating them. The CDR3 protein is CASRFVNNEQFF. DNA of the CDR3: TGCGCCAGCAGATTTGTAAACAATGAGCAGTTCTTC.

The V gene is TRBV19, the J gene TRBJ2-2; D is unclear. This CDR3 has 11 amino acids. In germline, CDR1 is LNHDA, CDR2 SQIVND (reference sequence). V was shortened by 6 bases and J by 4 bases, with 3 bases between the two germline ends. The CDR3 sequence: CASRFTGELFF. Written as DNA, the CDR3 is TGTGCCAGTAGATTCACCGGGGAGCTGTTTTTT.

The V and J genes are TRBV18 and TRBJ2-5; D may match TRBD1 or TRBD2 (5 bases each). The germline V gene encodes CDR1 KGHSH and CDR2 LQKENI. V gave up 1 base and J gave up 4 bases, with 16 bases separating them. The CDR3 loop spans 16 amino acids. Written as DNA, the CDR3 is TGTGCCAGCTCACCACAGCGAAGGGACGTCGGAGAGACCCAGTACTTC. It encodes CASSPQRRDVGETQYF.

V usage is TRBV4-2 and J usage is TRBJ2-7, with D maybe TRBD2 (6 bases). Germline-derived CDR1 and CDR2 are LGHNA and YNFKEQ. The CDR3 is 14 residues long. Trimming took off 4 bases at V and 4 bases at J, with 14 bases between the two ends. The CDR3 coding sequence is TGTGCCAGCAGCCCCACAACCGCGGGGTACGAGCAGTACTTC. Protein: CASSPTTAGYEQYF.

This chain uses TRBV6-6 with TRBJ1-5; D is possibly TRBD1 (5 bases). Per the germline V gene, CDR1 is MNHNY and CDR2 is SVGAGI (reference sequence). CDR3 length equals 15 residues. Trimming took off 0 bases at V and 11 bases at J, with 17 bases between the two ends. The CDR3 here is CASSYSQSGAWTQHF. The CDR3 coding sequence is TGTGCCAGCAGTTACTCGCAGAGCGGGGCGTGGACCCAGCATTTT.